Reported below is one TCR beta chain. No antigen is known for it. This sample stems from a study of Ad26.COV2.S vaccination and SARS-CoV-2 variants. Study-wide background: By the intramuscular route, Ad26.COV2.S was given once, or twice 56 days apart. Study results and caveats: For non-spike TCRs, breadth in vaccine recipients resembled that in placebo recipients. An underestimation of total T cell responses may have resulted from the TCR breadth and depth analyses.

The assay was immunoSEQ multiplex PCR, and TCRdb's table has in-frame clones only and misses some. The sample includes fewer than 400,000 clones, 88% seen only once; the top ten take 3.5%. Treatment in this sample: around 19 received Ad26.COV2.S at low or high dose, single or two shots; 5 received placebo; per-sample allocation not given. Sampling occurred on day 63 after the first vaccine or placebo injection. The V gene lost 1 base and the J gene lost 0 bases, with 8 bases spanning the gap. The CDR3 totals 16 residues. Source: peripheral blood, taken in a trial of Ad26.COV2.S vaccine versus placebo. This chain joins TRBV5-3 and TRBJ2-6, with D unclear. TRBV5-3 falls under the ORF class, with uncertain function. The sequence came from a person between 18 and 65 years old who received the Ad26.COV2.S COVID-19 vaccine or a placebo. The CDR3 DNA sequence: TGTGCCAGAAGCTTGAGGACGGTCTCTGGGGCCAACGTCCTGACTTTC. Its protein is CARSLRTVSGANVLTF.